A selection of T cell receptor beta chains follows, all from one sample in a study of human T cells and chemical hapten exposure. One entry per CDR3 protein results from TCRdb running MiXCR on the RACE reads. The data hold 80,000 to 100,000 distinct CDR3 sequences, with 9.6% observed a single time. The sequenced sample was whole blood, obtained in connection with sensitization to the hapten diphenylcyclopropenone (DPC). These receptors came from a woman in her forties with alopecia areata. Some clones in this sample may be carry-over from other donors' samples. CDR3s include the opening cysteine and the closing phenylalanine or tryptophan. A D gene is named only where the DNA matches it firmly. Where a row states a size, it is once, few, many or the class of an expanded clone; other rows omit it.

v_gene	d_gene	len	j_gene	abundance	CDR3nt	CDR3aa
TRBV29-1	.	13	TRBJ2-2	.	TGCAGCTCTGGCCCCTCTGAATCCGGGGAGCTGTTTTTT	CSSGPSESGELFF
TRBV9	TRBD2	15	TRBJ2-3	.	TGTGCCAGCAGCAAGCGTAGCGGGAGCACAGATACGCAGTATTTT	CASSKRSGSTDTQYF
TRBV5-1	TRBD1	14	TRBJ1-1	many	TGCGCCAGCAGCTTACAGGGGTTTAACACTGAAGCTTTCTTT	CASSLQGFNTEAFF
TRBV7-2	.	16	TRBJ1-4	.	TGTGCCAGCAGGCTAAACGGGGGGGAAACTAATGAAAAACTGTTTTTT	CASRLNGGETNEKLFF
TRBV6-5	.	14	TRBJ2-5	many	TGTGCCAGCAGTTACGGCAGCTTCAGGGAGACCCAGTACTTC	CASSYGSFRETQYF
TRBV19	.	15	TRBJ2-7	.	TGTGCCAGTAGTCAACCGGGCTCCGTCTCCTACGAGCAGTACTTC	CASSQPGSVSYEQYF
TRBV10-2	TRBD2	16	TRBJ2-3	few	TGCGCCAGCAGTGATTCGTGGACTAGCCGCACAGATACGCAGTATTTT	CASSDSWTSRTDTQYF
TRBV7-2	TRBD2	15	TRBJ2-5	.	TGTGCCAGCAGCTTGGAGCTAGCGGGGGAGGAGACCCAGTACTTC	CASSLELAGEETQYF
TRBV6-2/TRBV6-3	.	12	TRBJ2-5	few	TGTGCCAGCAGGACTGGGGCGGAGACCCAGTACTTC	CASRTGAETQYF
TRBV20-1	.	12	TRBJ2-7	.	TGCAGTGCTAGTGGACTGAACTACGAGCAGTACTTC	CSASGLNYEQYF
TRBV18	TRBD2	15	TRBJ2-7	many	TGTGCCAGCTCACCCACTAGCGGGGGAGCCTACGAGCAGTACTTC	CASSPTSGGAYEQYF
TRBV3-1	.	15	TRBJ2-3	few	TGTGCCAGCAGCCAAGATGGGCCACGAGGGGATACGCAGTATTTT	CASSQDGPRGDTQYF
TRBV5-1	.	15	TRBJ2-5	many	TGCGCCAGCAGCCTCGGGGGCGCCTCCGGAGAGACCCAGTACTTC	CASSLGGASGETQYF
TRBV4-3	TRBD1	15	TRBJ2-7	.	TGCGCCAGCAGCCAGGGGACAGGGTTGGTCTACGAGCAGTACTTC	CASSQGTGLVYEQYF
TRBV20-1	.	12	TRBJ2-3	many	TGCAGTGCTAGAGTGAACACAGATACGCAGTATTTT	CSARVNTDTQYF
TRBV15	.	15	TRBJ1-6	many	TGTGCCACCAGCACCCGTCTAGGCGAGGGTTCACCCCTCCACTTT	CATSTRLGEGSPLHF
TRBV4-3	.	13	TRBJ1-5	.	TGCGCCAGCAGCCAAGTGGGAGCCAGGCCCCAGCATTTT	CASSQVGARPQHF
TRBV5-1	.	15	TRBJ2-3	few	TGCGCCAGCAGCTTGGGGGCAGGAAACACAGATACGCAGTATTTT	CASSLGAGNTDTQYF
TRBV4-3	.	15	TRBJ2-3	.	TGCGCCAGCAGCCAAGGACTAGAGGGCTTATATACGCAGTATTTT	CASSQGLEGLYTQYF
TRBV11-2	.	12	TRBJ1-1	few	TGTGCCAGCAGTTCACTCGAGGAGTGGGCTTTCTTT	CASSSLEEWAFF
TRBV6-2/TRBV6-3	.	16	TRBJ2-6	.	TGTGCCAGCAGTTACTCGGGGCGAGGTGGGGCCAACGTCCTGACTTTC	CASSYSGRGGANVLTF
TRBV7-9	.	15	TRBJ2-3	few	TGTGCCAGCAGCTACGCCCAGGGGAGGGCAGATACGCAGTATTTT	CASSYAQGRADTQYF
TRBV7-3	.	16	TRBJ2-2	.	TGTGCCAGCAGCTTCCAGGGGGGCTGGAACACCGGGGAGCTGTTTTTT	CASSFQGGWNTGELFF
TRBV7-3	.	13	TRBJ1-6	many	TGTGCCAGCAGCCCCGGGGGGCACACACCCCTCCACTTT	CASSPGGHTPLHF
TRBV7-9	.	15	TRBJ2-3	many	TGTGCCAGCAGCTTCACAGGCCTAGTCACAGATACGCAGTATTTT	CASSFTGLVTDTQYF
TRBV5-4	TRBD1	18	TRBJ2-5	.	TGTGCCAGCAGCTTGGACCCAATAACAGGGGCGAGTCTTGAGACCCAGTACTTC	CASSLDPITGASLETQYF
TRBV19	.	16	TRBJ1-5	few	TGTGCCAGTAGTATCTTAGGCGGATATAGCAATCAGCCCCAGCATTTT	CASSILGGYSNQPQHF
TRBV7-8	.	16	TRBJ2-1	many	TGTGCCAGCAGCTCAGGACAGACTAGCTCCTACAATGAGCAGTTCTTC	CASSSGQTSSYNEQFF
TRBV20-1	.	12	TRBJ2-3	.	TGCAGTGCTAAGCCTCATCTAGATACGCAGTATTTT	CSAKPHLDTQYF
TRBV5-1	TRBD1	16	TRBJ2-7	few	TGCGCCAGCAGCTTGTTCGTCACGGGACAGTCCTACGAGCAGTACTTC	CASSLFVTGQSYEQYF
TRBV6-2/TRBV6-3	.	15	TRBJ2-2	many	TGTGCCAGCAGTTTCCACAGGGATTTGACCGGGGAGCTGTTTTTT	CASSFHRDLTGELFF
TRBV20-1	.	14	TRBJ2-1	few	TGCAGTGCTGACCTTGAGGGGCCCTACAATGAGCAGTTCTTC	CSADLEGPYNEQFF
TRBV29-1	.	15	TRBJ2-5	many	TGCAGCGTTGAAGGAGTTGGAGATAAACAAGAGACCCAGTACTTC	CSVEGVGDKQETQYF
TRBV4-2	.	16	TRBJ2-1	few	TGTGCCAGCAGCCAAGCCCAACTTGACTCCTACAATGAGCAGTTCTTC	CASSQAQLDSYNEQFF
TRBV7-9	TRBD1	17	TRBJ1-1	.	TGTGCCAGCAGCCCACTTAGAGGGACAGACGGGGGCACTGAAGCTTTCTTT	CASSPLRGTDGGTEAFF
TRBV6-5	TRBD1	17	TRBJ1-1	few	TGTGCCAGCAGTCGAGCTCTTGGGACAGGGCGTCTTACTGAAGCTTTCTTT	CASSRALGTGRLTEAFF
TRBV6-6	.	14	TRBJ2-3	many	TGTGCCAGCAGTTCTGGACATAGCACAGATACGCAGTATTTT	CASSSGHSTDTQYF
TRBV29-1	TRBD1	14	TRBJ2-3	many	TGCAGCATCGCACAGGGGGCTTTGGAAGATACGCAGTATTTT	CSIAQGALEDTQYF
TRBV4-3	TRBD2	15	TRBJ2-7	many	TGCGCCAGCAGCCACCTCGCTTGGGGAGGGTACGAGCAGTACTTC	CASSHLAWGGYEQYF
TRBV7-2	TRBD1	15	TRBJ1-2	many	TGTGCCAGCAGACGGGGACAGGGAGAGAACTATGGCTACACCTTC	CASRRGQGENYGYTF
TRBV2	TRBD2	15	TRBJ2-1	many	TGTGCCAGCAGTGAACTAGCGGGGGTCATAGCGGAGCAGTTCTTC	CASSELAGVIAEQFF
TRBV28	TRBD1	15	TRBJ2-7	many	TGTGCCAGCAGTGGGACAGGGGCTGTTCCTTACGAGCAGTACTTC	CASSGTGAVPYEQYF